The clone carrying this TCR beta chain was seen only once. The antigen remains undetermined. Analyses pooled second doses at about 4 or about 12 weeks. With 11 bases removed from V and 10 bases from J, the gap between germline ends came to 21 bases. From germline, CDR1 is SGHAT and CDR2 FQDESV (reference sequence). The CDR3 is made up of 14 amino acids. This entry comes from a study of T cell responses to AZD1222 COVID-19 vaccine. Clones were read by immunoSEQ multiplex PCR, and TCRdb kept only the in-frame ones, dropping some. The sample lists about 110,000 clones, around 91% seen once, with roughly 8% in the top ten. Study outcomes and limitations: With two AZD1222 doses given, Spike-specific TCR breadth and depth both rose. Nearly half of spike-specific TCRs reportedly go after variant regions that carry no mutations. White British ancestry dominated among donors, who included more females, and clonal diversity was possibly underestimated.

The chain carries TRBV11-1 and TRBJ1-6; unclear D gene. The sequencing used peripheral blood, collected 28 days after the second AZD1222 dose. The TCR sequence derives from an adult who received the AZD1222 COVID-19 vaccine. This CDR3 reads CAVCDGPYGSPLHF. For the CDR3, the DNA is TGTGCCGTTTGCGACGGGCCATATGGGTCACCCCTCCACTTT.